These 7 T cell receptor beta chains share one sample of origin, sequenced in a study of cytomegalovirus exposure and HLA in healthy donors. Researchers ran the PCR with 60 Vbeta and 13 Jbeta primers. The protocol was immunoSEQ multiplex PCR, while the TCRdb copy is restricted to in-frame clones and leaves out a portion. The sample lists 100,000 to 150,000 clones; about two thirds were seen once. The sequenced material came from PBMCs. All receptors come from a young man in good health and CMV-seronegative.

This clone was observed at least ten times. The CDR3: CASSPRDSWTEAFF. The CDR3 DNA is TGTGCCAGCAGCCCCCGGGACTCCTGGACTGAAGCTTTCTTT. This chain joins TRBV9 and TRBJ1-1, with D possibly matching TRBD1 (5 bases). CDR3 length: 14 residues. The V end was cut by 4 bases, the J end by 5 bases, with 15 bases between. Germline V lookup: CDR1 SGDLS, CDR2 YYNGEE.

This clone has just a few counts. The chain employs TRBV30 and TRBJ1-2; tentatively, D is TRBD1 (6 bases). This CDR3 contains 13 residues. V shed 0 bases and J shed 6 bases, with 11 bases lying between them. Germline assignment: CDR1 GTSNPN and CDR2 SVGIG (reference sequence). CDR3 in DNA: TGTGCCTGGAGTGTCAACAGGGAGAATGGCTACACCTTC. It codes for CAWSVNRENGYTF. The entire variable domain, with the rest obtained from reference TRBV30 and TRBJ1-2, is as follows: SQTIHQWPATLVQPVGSPLSLECTVEGTSNPNLYWYRQAAGRGLQLLFYSVGIGQISSEVPQNLSASRPQDRQFILSSKKLLLSDSGFYLCAWSVNRENGYTFGSGTRLTVV.

The V and J genes are TRBV11-2 and TRBJ1-3; weak D call: TRBD1 (6 bases). Germline V lookup: CDR1 SGHAT, CDR2 FQNNGV. CDR3 length: 16 amino acids. V gave up 4 bases and J gave up 0 bases, with 13 bases separating them. The CDR3 spells CASSSAGQTSGNTIYF. CDR3 nucleotides: TGTGCCAGCAGCTCCGCCGGACAGACCTCTGGAAACACCATATATTTT.

The chain links TRBV5-4 to TRBJ1-1; unclear D gene. The CDR3 is 17 residues long. Germline V CDR1 and CDR2: SGHNT, YYREEE (reference sequence). V dropped 4 bases and J dropped 3 bases, with 22 bases sitting between them. CDR3 protein: CASSGGPQAGGDTEAFF. CDR3 DNA sequence: TGTGCCAGCAGCGGAGGGCCCCAGGCAGGCGGGGACACTGAAGCTTTCTTT.

The CDR3 sequence: CASSLGTGGNTQYF. CDR3 bases: TGTGCCAGCTCATTGGGGACAGGTGGGAATACGCAGTATTTT. The chain carries TRBV18 and TRBJ2-3; 8 nucleotides line up with TRBD1. In germline, CDR1 is KGHSH, CDR2 LQKENI. After removal of 5 bases from V and 7 bases from J, the junction contained 8 bases not matched to a gene. The CDR3 length is 14 residues.

The chain couples TRBV29-1 to TRBJ1-4; tentatively, D is TRBD1 (6 bases). Per germline, CDR1 SQVTM and CDR2 ANQGSEA. CDR3 length: 12 residues. Deletions cut 4 bases from V and 8 bases from J, with 11 bases between. The CDR3 protein is CSVGRGKEKLFF. CDR3 DNA sequence: TGCAGCGTTGGCAGGGGTAAGGAAAAACTGTTTTTT.

This chain connects TRBV30 to TRBJ1-2, with D possibly matching TRBD1 (5 bases). Germline assignment: CDR1 GTSNPN and CDR2 SVGIG (reference sequence). The V gene lost 0 bases and the J gene lost 7 bases, with 12 bases spanning the gap. The CDR3 is made up of 13 amino acids. The CDR3 is CAWSVGQGFGYTF. The CDR3 coding sequence is TGTGCCTGGAGTGTCGGCCAGGGATTTGGCTACACCTTC.